The 17 T cell receptor beta chains given below trace back to one sample, sequenced in a study of a mutant IDH1 vaccine in newly diagnosed glioma. Using immunoSEQ multiplex PCR, the repertoire was profiled, and TCRdb retains in-frame clones only, with some absent. The repertoire consists of over 95,000 clones, with approximately 87% occurring once and the leading ten covering 0.5% to 0.65%. These TCRs' antigens remain unknown. The time point was: week 11, during vaccination. Vaccine doses each comprised 300 ug of mutant IDH1 20-mer peptide, with topical imiquimod. The specimen comprised PBMCs, sampled from a glioma patient whose treatment included an IDH1 peptide vaccine. These receptors all stem from a woman aged 50 to 60 with glioma.

The V call is TRBV7-9, the J call TRBJ2-1; 8 bases align to TRBD2. V lost 4 bases, J lost 0 bases, and 8 bases stayed unmatched. Germline V gene data show CDR1 as SEHNR and CDR2 as FQNEAQ (reference sequence). The CDR3 runs 17 residues. Here the CDR3 reads CASSSPAGGYSYNEQFF. The CDR3 DNA reads TGTGCCAGCAGCTCTCCGGCGGGGGGATACTCCTACAATGAGCAGTTCTTC.

J is TRBJ2-2 and V is TRBV5-4, with D perhaps TRBD1 or TRBD2 (6 bases each). CDR3 length: 15 residues. From germline, CDR1 is SGHNT and CDR2 YYREEE (reference sequence). V gave up 1 base and J gave up 5 bases, with 12 bases separating them. CDR3 region: CASSLLGGGTGELFF. CDR3 DNA: TGTGCCAGCAGCTTGCTCGGGGGCGGAACCGGGGAGCTGTTTTTT.

The chain employs TRBV10-2 and TRBJ2-3, with 10 bases aligning to TRBD2. In germline, CDR1 is WSHSY, CDR2 SAAADI. With V trimmed by 9 bases and J by 1 base, 7 bases remained unmatched. The CDR3 spans 15 residues. CDR3 loop: CASSRTSGGTDTQYF. CDR3 nucleotide sequence: TGCGCCAGTTCGAGGACTAGCGGCGGCACAGATACGCAGTATTTT.

V gene TRBV7-6 combines with J gene TRBJ2-2, with D maybe TRBD1 (5 bases). CDR1 is SGHVS, CDR2 FNYEAQ, per germline. The length of the CDR3 is 16 residues. V was pared by 1 base and J by 1 base, with 10 bases between. CDR3: CASSLERQGNTGELFF. DNA for the CDR3: TGTGCCAGCAGCTTAGAAAGGCAGGGGAACACCGGGGAGCTGTTTTTT.

This clone was seen a few times. The chain links TRBV16 to TRBJ1-4; D is uncertain. The CDR3 has 18 amino acids. V shed 4 bases and J shed 1 base, with 19 bases lying between them. The germline V gene has CDR1 KGHSY and CDR2 FQNENV. CDR3: CASSPSARGRITNEKLFF. The CDR3, as DNA: TGTGCCAGCAGCCCCTCAGCGAGAGGGAGGATAACTAATGAAAAACTGTTTTTT. Drawing the rest from reference TRBV16 and TRBJ1-4, the complete variable domain is GEEVAQTPKHLVRGEGQKAKLYCAPIKGHSYVFWYQQVLKNEFKFLISFQNENVFDETGMPKERFSAKCLPNSPCSLEIQATKLEDSAVYFCASSPSARGRITNEKLFFGSGTQLSVL.

The V gene is TRBV9, the J gene TRBJ2-1; D is perhaps TRBD2 (5 bases). The CDR3 extends over 13 amino acids. CDR1 and CDR2 from the germline V gene are SGDLS and YYNGEE. Trimming stripped 4 bases from V and 3 bases from J, with 8 bases between. Here the CDR3 reads CASSPRDYNEQFF. The CDR3 nucleotides read TGTGCCAGCAGCCCCCGGGACTACAATGAGCAGTTCTTC.

The chain carries TRBV7-9 and TRBJ1-1, with D possibly matching TRBD1 (6 bases). This CDR3 is 13 amino acids long. CDR1 SEHNR and CDR2 FQNEAQ come from the germline V gene (reference sequence). Trimming took 2 bases from V and 4 from J, leaving 8 bases between them. CDR3 amino acids: CASSLQGSTEAFF. CDR3 sequence (DNA): TGTGCCAGCAGCTTACAGGGGAGCACTGAAGCTTTCTTT.

This chain joins TRBV5-1 and TRBJ1-2, with unresolved D. Germline CDR1 is SGHRS and CDR2 is YFSETQ. The V gene lost 0 bases and the J gene lost 2 bases, with 5 bases spanning the gap. This CDR3 comprises 13 residues. The CDR3 is CASSLDTNYGYTF. DNA of the CDR3: TGCGCCAGCAGCTTGGATACAAACTATGGCTACACCTTC.

The gene calls are TRBV6-5 and TRBJ2-3; no clear D gene. Deletions cut 0 bases from V and 0 bases from J, with 10 bases between. The V gene's germline CDR1 is MNHEY and CDR2 SVGAGI. The CDR3 spans 16 residues. CDR3 nucleotide sequence: TGTGCCAGCAGTTACTCGATGACAAGTAGCACAGATACGCAGTATTTT. Translated: CASSYSMTSSTDTQYF.

This chain uses TRBV27 with TRBJ1-6; D is possibly TRBD1 (5 bases). This CDR3 is built from 15 residues. Between the trimmed V and J ends, which lost 2 bases and 8 bases, there was a span of 13 bases. Germline assignment: CDR1 MNHEY and CDR2 SMNVEV (reference sequence). The DNA for the CDR3 is TGTGCCAGCAGTTTAGAAGCAGGGTCCTATTCACCCCTCCACTTT. It is translated as CASSLEAGSYSPLHF.

The chain joins TRBV10-3 to TRBJ2-1; no reliable D call. Per the germline V gene, CDR1 is ENHRY and CDR2 is SYGVKD. V shed 2 bases and J shed 0 bases, with 8 bases lying between them. The CDR3 has 15 residues. The CDR3 region is CAISEEASSYNEQFF. CDR3 DNA: TGTGCCATCAGTGAGGAGGCTAGCTCCTACAATGAGCAGTTCTTC.

This clone has only one observation. The rearrangement links TRBV2 to TRBJ2-1; 16 bases align to TRBD2. The germline CDR1 and CDR2 sequences are SNHLY and FYNNEI. The CDR3 length is 16 residues. Losses at the gene ends were 6 bases for V and 1 base for J; bases not matched to a gene: 0. In nucleotides, the CDR3 is TGTGCCAGCAGGGGACTAGCGGGAGGGTCCTACAATGAGCAGTTCTTC. This gives the protein CASRGLAGGSYNEQFF.

The gene calls are TRBV7-9 and TRBJ2-4, with TRBD1 matching 7 bases. The ends lost 6 bases at V and 3 bases at J; junction bases unmatched: 5. The CDR3 extends over 14 amino acids. Germline V gives CDR1 SEHNR, CDR2 FQNEAQ (reference sequence). The CDR3 region has the DNA TGTGCCAGCAGTTCGACAGGGAGCAAAAACATTCAGTACTTC. This encodes CASSSTGSKNIQYF.

V is TRBV6-5 and J is TRBJ1-5, with D possibly being TRBD1 (6 bases). Germline V lookup: CDR1 MNHEY, CDR2 SVGAGI. The CDR3 is 13 amino acids. Trimming removed 6 bases from V and 9 bases from J, with 15 bases in between. CDR3 sequence reads: CASRPQGGGPQHF. Written as DNA, the CDR3 is TGTGCCAGCAGGCCACAGGGAGGGGGGCCCCAGCATTTT.

This clone was counted a few times. V is TRBV28 and J is TRBJ1-1; D call uncertain. Germline lookup yields CDR1 MDHEN and CDR2 SYDVKM. V was clipped by 2 bases and J by 0 bases, with 10 bases between them. The CDR3 loop spans 15 amino acids. Here the CDR3 reads CASSLHPNMNTEAFF. The DNA for the CDR3 is TGTGCCAGCAGTTTACATCCCAATATGAACACTGAAGCTTTCTTT.

A single count supports this clone. The chain combines TRBV5-1 with TRBJ2-2, with D tentatively TRBD1 (6 bases). Germline CDR1 SGHRS, CDR2 YFSETQ. V lost 1 base, J lost 5 bases, and 15 bases lay in between. The CDR3 sequence is 16 residues long. The CDR3 DNA reads as TGCGCCAGCAGCTTGTTTGGGGGCGGTAGGACCGGGGAGCTGTTTTTT. Protein product: CASSLFGGGRTGELFF. The full variable domain, completed using reference TRBV5-1 and TRBJ2-2, is KAGVTQTPRYLIKTRGQQVTLSCSPISGHRSVSWYQQTPGQGLQFLFEYFSETQRNKGNFPGRFSGRQFSNSRSEMNVSTLELGDSALYLCASSLFGGGRTGELFFGEGSRLTVL.

On this clone itself: This sample includes further DNA sequences coding for the same CDR3. The rearrangement links TRBV9 to TRBJ1-5; D perhaps matches TRBD1 (6 bases). The CDR3 length is 13 residues. Trimming took 2 bases from V and 7 from J, leaving 10 bases between them. CDR1 SGDLS and CDR2 YYNGEE come from the germline V gene. The CDR3 sequence: CASSVRGGQPQHF. CDR3 bases: TGTGCCAGCAGCGTCAGGGGTGGGCAGCCCCAGCATTTT.